The 27 T cell receptor beta chains below all came from one sample that was sequenced in a study of control samples from healthy donors and cancer patients. The repertoire was sequenced with immunoSEQ multiplex PCR; TCRdb's copy has only in-frame clones and lacks some. Of about 70,000 clones listed, 80% to 90% are singletons. Sequenced: PBMCs. The origin of the receptors is a woman in her forties or fifties with head and neck cancer.

The count of this clone is one. V and J are TRBV12-3 or TRBV12-4 and TRBJ2-3, with D hard to call. The CDR3 is 13 amino acids. Trimming removed 2 bases from V and 3 bases from J, with 6 bases in between. CDR3 region: CASSLLATDTQYF. In DNA, the CDR3 is TGTGCCAGCAGTTTATTGGCGACAGATACGCAGTATTTT.

Only a few counts were recorded for this clone. The chain is built from TRBV19 and TRBJ2-2, with D perhaps TRBD2 (6 bases). CDR1 and CDR2 (germline): LNHDA, SQIVND (reference sequence). V lost 5 bases, J lost 5 bases, and 18 bases lay in between. This CDR3 is 16 amino acids long. The DNA for the CDR3 is TGTGCCAGTAGTTGGGGAGGCAGAGGGGTGACCGGGGAGCTGTTTTTT. This gives the protein CASSWGGRGVTGELFF.

The rearrangement joins TRBV7-2 to TRBJ2-1; TRBD2 aligns across 14 bases. The CDR3 runs to 19 residues. V shed 1 base, J shed 11 bases, and the junction held 16 bases outside the gene matches. The V gene's germline CDR1 is SGHTA and CDR2 FQGNSA. This chain's CDR3 is CASSLGGGLGTSGGMKQFF. The CDR3 region has the DNA TGTGCCAGCAGCTTAGGCGGAGGGTTAGGGACTAGCGGGGGTATGAAGCAGTTCTTC.

V is TRBV11-2 and J is TRBJ2-1; 10 nucleotides line up with TRBD1. The germline V gene has CDR1 SGHAT and CDR2 FQNNGV. The CDR3 contains 14 residues. The V gene end was trimmed by 6 bases and the J gene end by 7 bases; junction bases not matched to a gene: 6. Here the CDR3 reads CASSRDRGSNEQFF. In nucleotides, the CDR3 is TGTGCCAGCAGTCGGGACAGGGGATCTAATGAGCAGTTCTTC.

This clone was observed once. The chain links TRBV28 to TRBJ1-1, with 9 bases that match TRBD1. The V gene end was trimmed by 1 base and the J gene end by 4 bases; junction bases not matched to a gene: 10. Germline loops: CDR1 MDHEN, CDR2 SYDVKM. The CDR3 runs 17 residues. CDR3 protein: CASSLFAQGANPTEAFF. CDR3 in DNA: TGTGCCAGCAGTTTATTCGCACAGGGGGCGAATCCCACTGAAGCTTTCTTT.

This chain uses TRBV28 with TRBJ2-1; no firm D call. Trimming shortened V by 5 bases and J by 0 bases, and 17 bases separated the two germline ends. This CDR3 is 17 amino acids long. Germline assignment: CDR1 MDHEN and CDR2 SYDVKM. The CDR3 spells CASSRPLAESSYNEQFF. In DNA, the CDR3 is TGTGCCAGCAGTCGCCCCCTGGCGGAGAGCTCCTACAATGAGCAGTTCTTC.

The genes are TRBV4-2 and TRBJ2-3; 10 nucleotides line up with TRBD1. The CDR3 sequence is 17 residues long. Germline CDR1 is LGHNA and CDR2 is YNFKEQ. After removal of 2 bases from V and 5 bases from J, the junction contained 10 bases not matched to a gene. In DNA, the CDR3 is TGTGCCAGCAGCCAAAAGGCGGGACAGGGGCGAGGAGATACGCAGTATTTT. As protein: CASSQKAGQGRGDTQYF.

The chain combines TRBV28 with TRBJ2-1; no definite D call. The germline V gene has CDR1 MDHEN and CDR2 SYDVKM. V gave up 2 bases and J gave up 5 bases, with 16 bases separating them. The CDR3 contains 16 residues. The CDR3 sequence: CASSLGVGSLDNEQFF. In nucleotides, the CDR3 is TGTGCCAGCAGTTTAGGAGTGGGTTCCTTGGACAATGAGCAGTTCTTC.

The CDR3 nucleotides are TGCAGCGCTGATGGGGACAGGGCTGGGGGCTACACCTTC. Residues: CSADGDRAGGYTF. J is TRBJ1-2 and V is TRBV29-1; 9 bases line up with TRBD1. Germline V lookup: CDR1 SQVTM, CDR2 ANQGSEA. The CDR3 sequence is 13 residues long. V dropped 7 bases and J dropped 8; count of bases not matched to a gene: 11. Based on the CDR3 plus reference TRBV29-1 and TRBJ1-2, the full variable domain is SAVISQKPSRDICQRGTSLTIQCQVDSQVTMMFWYRQQPGQSLTLIATANQGSEATYESGFVIDKFPISRPNLTFSTLTVSNMSPEDSSIYLCSADGDRAGGYTFGSGTRLTVV.

The genes are TRBV5-1 and TRBJ2-7; no firm D call. V shed 0 bases and J shed 3 bases, with 4 bases lying between them. Germline V gene data show CDR1 as SGHRS and CDR2 as YFSETQ. The CDR3 covers 12 residues. The DNA for the CDR3 is TGCGCCAGCAGCTTGGATAACTACGAGCAGTACTTC. It translates to CASSLDNYEQYF.

The J gene is TRBJ2-7, the V gene TRBV5-6; D gene unclear. The V end was cut by 4 bases, the J end by 2 bases, with 10 bases between. Germline CDR1 is SGHDT and CDR2 is YYEEEE. The CDR3 contains 13 residues. The DNA for the CDR3 is TGTGCCAGCAGCGGGATAGGCGCCTACGAGCAGTACTTC. As protein: CASSGIGAYEQYF.

DNA of the CDR3: TGTGCCAGCAAAAAGCCTTATGAGGGGACTGAAGCTTTCTTT. Translation: CASKKPYEGTEAFF. This sequence joins TRBV5-8 and TRBJ1-1; the D gene is possibly TRBD1 (5 bases). The germline gives CDR1 SGHTS, CDR2 YDEGEE. Trimming removed 6 bases at V and 5 bases at J, with 17 bases between. The CDR3 is 14 amino acids.

J is TRBJ2-3 and V is TRBV2; 8 nucleotides match TRBD2. V gave up 6 bases and J gave up 1 base; unmatched junction bases: 9. This CDR3 contains 16 residues. Germline lookup yields CDR1 SNHLY and CDR2 FYNNEI. The CDR3 region is CASSLATSGGTDTQYF. In nucleotides, the CDR3 is TGTGCCAGCAGCTTAGCCACTAGCGGAGGCACAGATACGCAGTATTTT.

The chain joins TRBV2 to TRBJ2-1; D may be TRBD2 (6 bases). V was shortened by 0 bases and J by 5 bases, with 14 bases between the two germline ends. This CDR3 region has 16 residues. Germline CDR1 is SNHLY and CDR2 is FYNNEI. The CDR3 is CASSEAFGGPHNEQFF. CDR3 nucleotide sequence: TGTGCCAGCAGTGAAGCGTTCGGGGGACCACACAATGAGCAGTTCTTC.

V gene TRBV5-5 combines with J gene TRBJ2-3, with 8 bases that match TRBD2. The junction had 11 bases not matched to a gene; V was cut back by 7 bases and J by 1 base. The CDR3 is 16 residues long. The germline gives CDR1 SGHKS, CDR2 YYEKEE (reference sequence). The DNA of the CDR3 is TGTGCCAGCCGACGAGCGGGGGCCAGTGGCACAGATACGCAGTATTTT. Encoded protein: CASRRAGASGTDTQYF. The full variable domain, rest sourced from reference TRBV5-5 and TRBJ2-3, is DAGVTQSPTHLIKTRGQQVTLRCSPISGHKSVSWYQQVLGQGPQFIFQYYEKEERGRGNFPDRFSARQFPNYSSELNVNALLLGDSALYLCASRRAGASGTDTQYFGPGTRLTVL.

The V and J genes are TRBV28 and TRBJ1-2, with 10 nucleotides matching TRBD1. The germline gives CDR1 MDHEN, CDR2 SYDVKM. The CDR3 is 16 residues long. V shed 10 bases, J shed 0 bases, and the junction held 11 bases outside the gene matches. This CDR3 reads CATRFRTGGTNYGYTF. The DNA for the CDR3 is TGTGCCACCAGGTTCCGGACAGGGGGTACTAACTATGGCTACACCTTC.

The chain carries TRBV19 and TRBJ2-7; the D call may be TRBD1 or TRBD2 (6 bases each). This CDR3 is 14 amino acids long. The germline V gene encodes CDR1 LNHDA and CDR2 SQIVND (reference sequence). V lost 7 bases and J 0 bases, leaving 13 bases between the germline ends. The DNA of the CDR3 is TGTGCCAGTAACCGAGGGGGGACCTCCTACGAGCAGTACTTC. This sequence encodes CASNRGGTSYEQYF.

This clone was seen just once. This rearrangement joins TRBV19 to TRBJ2-7; D possibly uses TRBD1 or TRBD2 (5 bases each). There are 13 residues in the CDR3. V was pared by 9 bases and J by 9 bases, with 21 bases between. The germline V gene has CDR1 LNHDA and CDR2 SQIVND (reference sequence). The CDR3 region has the DNA TGTGCCAGCACGGGACGCAAAGGAGAGGGGCAGTACTTC. As protein: CASTGRKGEGQYF.

The V call is TRBV28, the J call TRBJ1-2, with D possibly TRBD1 on 5 matching bases. The V and J ends lost 3 bases and 4 bases respectively, with 12 bases between them. CDR1 is MDHEN, CDR2 SYDVKM, per germline. CDR3 length equals 14 residues. The CDR3 loop reads CASSLGQLPYGYTF. CDR3 DNA sequence: TGTGCCAGCAGTTTGGGGCAGCTTCCCTATGGCTACACCTTC.

The rearrangement uses TRBV6-2 or TRBV6-3 and TRBJ2-1; TRBD1 matches at 8 bases. Germline-derived CDR1 and CDR2 are MNHEY and SVGEGT. Unmatched junction bases numbered 5, after V lost 0 bases and J lost 4 bases. The CDR3 runs to 16 residues. The CDR3 sequence: CASSYSGTGNYNEQFF. For the CDR3, the DNA is TGTGCCAGCAGTTACTCGGGGACAGGAAATTACAATGAGCAGTTCTTC.

J is TRBJ2-7 and V is TRBV5-6; TRBD1 aligns across 7 bases. The V and J ends lost 0 bases and 4 bases, in that order; junction bases with no gene match: 7. Per the germline V gene, CDR1 is SGHDT and CDR2 is YYEEEE. The CDR3 is 15 residues long. The CDR3 region has the DNA TGTGCCAGCAGCTTGGCGTCAGGCAGGGGGTACGAGCAGTACTTC. Translated, it gives CASSLASGRGYEQYF.

The chain couples TRBV10-3 to TRBJ1-1, with D possibly being TRBD1 (6 bases). Trimming took off 0 bases at V and 3 bases at J, with 11 bases between the two ends. CDR1 is ENHRY, CDR2 SYGVKD, per germline. The CDR3 sequence is 15 residues long. The CDR3 DNA sequence: TGTGCCATCAGTGAGTCCCGGGGGGCACACACTGAAGCTTTCTTT. Its translation is CAISESRGAHTEAFF.

This chain links TRBV7-9 with TRBJ1-2; 8 bases fit TRBD1. The CDR3 is 14 residues long. Germline V gives CDR1 SEHNR, CDR2 FQNEAQ (reference sequence). V gave up 5 bases and J gave up 3 bases; unmatched junction bases: 5. As DNA, the CDR3 is TGTGCCAGCAGCCCAAGGACAGGGCACTATGGCTACACCTTC. Translating gives CASSPRTGHYGYTF.

The CDR3 spells CASARASGDPTQYF. CDR3 bases: TGCGCCAGCGCCAGGGCTAGCGGAGACCCTACGCAGTATTTT. The chain carries TRBV5-1 and TRBJ2-3; 7 bases are a match to TRBD2. Germline trimming cut 7 bases from V and 8 bases from J; bases unmatched to any gene: 13. The CDR3 is 14 amino acids. Germline CDR1 and CDR2: SGHRS and YFSETQ.

V is TRBV19 and J is TRBJ1-1; D possibly corresponds to TRBD1 (5 bases). V was cut by 3 bases and J by 1 base, with 12 bases left in between. Germline values: CDR1 LNHDA, CDR2 SQIVND (reference sequence). The length of the CDR3 is 15 residues. This CDR3 is CASSIQGVENTEAFF. CDR3 DNA sequence: TGTGCCAGTAGTATTCAAGGGGTCGAGAACACTGAAGCTTTCTTT.

The J gene is TRBJ1-5, the V gene TRBV7-2; 9 bases line up with TRBD1. CDR1 SGHTA and CDR2 FQGNSA come from the germline V gene. The ends lost 5 bases at V and 2 bases at J; junction bases unmatched: 10. The CDR3 extends over 17 amino acids. CDR3 loop: CASSAGRRDRGNQPQHF. In DNA, the CDR3 is TGTGCCAGCAGCGCAGGACGGAGGGACAGGGGCAATCAGCCCCAGCATTTT.

The genes are TRBV7-8 and TRBJ2-1, with D hard to call. CDR1 and CDR2 (germline): SGHVS, FQNEAQ. The ends were cut back, 0 bases at V and 8 bases at J, with 14 bases in the middle. The CDR3 has 15 amino acids. The chain's CDR3 is CASSLAGRRSDEQFF. Written as DNA, the CDR3 is TGTGCCAGCAGCTTAGCCGGGCGTCGATCAGATGAGCAGTTCTTC.